This entry lists 15 T cell receptor beta chains sequenced from one sample in a study of control samples from healthy donors and cancer patients. Profiled with immunoSEQ multiplex PCR; TCRdb holds only in-frame clones, not every one. Among 170,000 or so clones listed, 94% were seen once. Source material: blood. All receptors come from a woman in her late teens or twenties in good health.

V and J are TRBV4-1 and TRBJ1-2; D gene uncertain. Germline-derived CDR1 and CDR2 are MGHRA and YSYEKL. Trimming took 7 bases from V and 4 from J, leaving 16 bases between them. The CDR3 extends over 14 amino acids. The CDR3 DNA sequence: TGCGCCAGCAACCTCCGTGCACGAACCTATGGCTACACCTTC. Translated, it gives CASNLRARTYGYTF.

This chain uses TRBV7-2 with TRBJ1-2; D may be TRBD1 (5 bases). CDR1 and CDR2 from the germline V gene are SGHTA and FQGNSA. V was shortened by 5 bases and J by 2 bases, with 12 bases between the two germline ends. The CDR3 is 14 amino acids. CDR3 region: CASSIQGTNYGYTF. DNA of the CDR3: TGTGCCAGCAGCATCCAAGGGACCAACTATGGCTACACCTTC.

This chain connects TRBV19 to TRBJ2-5, with 8 bases aligning to TRBD1. CDR1 is LNHDA and CDR2 is SQIVND in the germline V gene (reference sequence). The CDR3 sequence is 15 residues long. The J segment lost 4 bases and the V segment lost 5 bases, leaving 9 bases of the junction unmatched. The CDR3 loop reads CASSPTTGEGETQYF. CDR3 nucleotide sequence: TGTGCCAGTAGTCCAACGACAGGGGAAGGAGAGACCCAGTACTTC.

The rearrangement links TRBV6-1 to TRBJ2-3, with D unclear. Germline CDR1 is MNHNS and CDR2 is SASEGT. Between the trimmed V and J ends, which lost 2 bases and 5 bases, there was a span of 11 bases. The CDR3 has 14 residues. CDR3: CASSESGREDTQYF. The CDR3, as DNA: TGTGCCAGCAGTGAAAGTGGAAGGGAAGATACGCAGTATTTT.

The chain is built from TRBV27 and TRBJ2-3; the D gene is possibly TRBD2 (6 bases). Germline V gene data show CDR1 as MNHEY and CDR2 as SMNVEV (reference sequence). The length of the CDR3 is 13 residues. V gave up 3 bases and J gave up 7 bases, with 11 bases separating them. The CDR3 bases are TGTGCCAGCAGTTTGGGTGGCGGGAATACGCAGTATTTT. Its translation: CASSLGGGNTQYF.

CDR3 nucleotides: TGCGCCAGCAGCCAAGCGAACATGGGCTTGGTGGTCAATGAAAAACTGTTTTTT. Translating it yields CASSQANMGLVVNEKLFF. The chain carries TRBV4-1 and TRBJ1-4; D gene unclear. The V and J ends lost 1 base and 5 bases respectively, with 20 bases between them. This CDR3 contains 18 residues. Germline values: CDR1 MGHRA, CDR2 YSYEKL.

The V call is TRBV28, the J call TRBJ1-5, with a weak D call TRBD1 (6 bases). The CDR3 has 15 amino acids. The V end lost 5 bases, the J end lost 0 bases, and 11 bases lay between the germline ends. CDR1 MDHEN and CDR2 SYDVKM come from the germline V gene. The CDR3 bases are TGTGCCAGCAGTCCTGGACAGTATAGCAATCAGCCCCAGCATTTT. It translates to CASSPGQYSNQPQHF. The full variable domain, rest sourced from reference TRBV28 and TRBJ1-5, is DVKVTQSSRYLVKRTGEKVFLECVQDMDHENMFWYRQDPGLGLRLIYFSYDVKMKEKGDIPEGYSVSREKKERFSLILESASTNQTSMYLCASSPGQYSNQPQHFGDGTRLSIL.

The V gene is TRBV15, the J gene TRBJ2-1, with 8 bases aligning to TRBD2. The V segment lost 5 bases and the J segment 5 bases; nucleotides outside the gene matches: 11. This CDR3 has 16 residues. Germline CDR1 is LNHNV and CDR2 is YYDKDF (reference sequence). This chain's CDR3 is CATSGRRGGLDNEQFF. In DNA, the CDR3 is TGTGCCACCAGCGGACGCCGGGGGGGCCTCGACAATGAGCAGTTCTTC. The full variable domain, in which reference TRBV15 and TRBJ2-1 provide the parts outside the CDR3, is DAMVIQNPRYQVTQFGKPVTLSCSQTLNHNVMYWYQQKSSQAPKLLFHYYDKDFNNEADTPDNFQSRRPNTSFCFLDIRSPGLGDTAMYLCATSGRRGGLDNEQFFGPGTRLTVL.

V is TRBV24-1 and J is TRBJ2-3; D unresolved. Germline V lookup: CDR1 KGHDR, CDR2 SFDVKD. V was clipped by 3 bases and J by 6 bases, with 9 bases between them. CDR3 size: 13 residues. The CDR3 coding sequence is TGTGCCACCAGTGATCCTGAGAGGGATACGCAGTATTTT. It translates to CATSDPERDTQYF.

V and J are TRBV6-2 or TRBV6-3 and TRBJ2-5; TRBD2 is a possible D gene (6 bases). V dropped 2 bases and J dropped 4 bases, with 14 bases sitting between them. The CDR3 is 15 amino acids. Germline-derived CDR1 and CDR2 are MNHEY and SVGEGT. CDR3 in DNA: TGTGCCAGCAGTTACGGCGGGACGCAACGAGAGACCCAGTACTTC. Its protein is CASSYGGTQRETQYF.

This chain uses TRBV7-9 with TRBJ1-2, with 7 bases lining up with TRBD1. Germline V CDR1 and CDR2: SEHNR, FQNEAQ (reference sequence). V trimming: 5 bases; J trimming: 0 bases; junction bases outside the gene matches: 6. The CDR3 consists of 15 residues. The CDR3 region is CASSVWDRANYGYTF. CDR3 nucleotides: TGTGCCAGCAGCGTTTGGGACAGAGCTAACTATGGCTACACCTTC.

This rearrangement joins TRBV15 to TRBJ1-6, with no clear D. The CDR3 consists of 13 residues. The germline V gene encodes CDR1 LNHNV and CDR2 YYDKDF (reference sequence). V was pared by 1 base and J by 7 bases, with 5 bases between. The CDR3 DNA sequence: TGTGCCACCAGCAGAGTTGGCAATTCACCCCTCCACTTT. It translates to CATSRVGNSPLHF.

This rearrangement joins TRBV24-1 to TRBJ1-2, with 7 bases matching TRBD1. V was pared by 6 bases and J by 2 bases, with 2 bases of the junction left unmatched. Germline V gives CDR1 KGHDR, CDR2 SFDVKD. The CDR3 covers 13 residues. The CDR3 here is CATSPQGNYGYTF. CDR3 nucleotides: TGTGCCACCAGTCCACAGGGGAACTATGGCTACACCTTC.

This chain uses TRBV7-2 with TRBJ1-1; no reliable D call. This CDR3 is 12 amino acids long. Germline loops: CDR1 SGHTA, CDR2 FQGNSA. With 3 bases removed from V and 1 base from J, the gap between germline ends came to 3 bases. The CDR3 bases are TGTGCCAGCAGCTTCAGGAACACTGAAGCTTTCTTT. Translating it yields CASSFRNTEAFF.

The chain uses TRBV10-2 and TRBJ1-3, with unresolved D. CDR3 length: 11 residues. V lost 6 bases and J 3 bases, leaving 3 bases between the germline ends. Looked up from germline, CDR1 is WSHSY and CDR2 is SAAADI. CDR3 DNA sequence: TGCGCCAGCAGGAATGGAAACACCATATATTTT. Amino acids: CASRNGNTIYF.